These T cell receptor beta chains were read from a single sample in a study of PD-1 blockade in classical Hodgkin lymphoma. This table comes from immunoSEQ multiplex PCR, and its TCRdb copy is limited to in-frame clones, with some not included. Of roughly 48,000 clones in the sample, approximately 86% were seen once. The sample was peripheral blood mononuclear cells (PBMCs), taken before the fourth cycle of nivolumab. Every receptor here comes from a human donor with classical Hodgkin lymphoma. The conserved cysteine and the conserved F or W are not part of the CDR3 here.

V gene: TRBV10-3; CDR3 protein: AISESISPFSGANVLT
V gene: TRBV11-2; CDR3 protein: ASSLVRQKGYEQY
V gene: TRBV28; CDR3 protein: ASRPAGTGVQPQH
V gene: TRBV27; CDR3 protein: ASSLTTSYEQY
V gene: TRBV5-1; CDR3 protein: ASGPGLAGSYEQY
V gene: TRBV7-2; CDR3 protein: ASSPPRAGQPQH
V gene: TRBV7-3; CDR3 protein: ASSLFGTGVDNEQF
V gene: TRBV27; CDR3 protein: ASSTGARETIYNSPLH
V gene: TRBV9; CDR3 protein: ASSVGGQGANQKLF
V gene: TRBV28; CDR3 protein: ASSFPKGQNYGYT
V gene: TRBV6-5; CDR3 protein: ASSYSNSGGNYGYT
V gene: TRBV7-2; CDR3 protein: ASSLETGEGNQPQH
V gene: TRBV28; CDR3 protein: ASAFRAAAQY
V gene: TRBV28; CDR3 protein: ASNGQGEWDEQY
V gene: TRBV15; CDR3 protein: ATSSPLGGSNQPQH
V gene: TRBV5-1; CDR3 protein: ASSSRDYSTDTQY
V gene: TRBV28; CDR3 protein: ASETGTAAYGYT
V gene: TRBV28; CDR3 protein: ASRPGLADNEQF
V gene: TRBV7-8; CDR3 protein: ASSWTGPSNQPQH
V gene: TRBV27; CDR3 protein: ASSLDRTGYEQY
V gene: TRBV28; CDR3 protein: ASSFEGGSENTEAF
V gene: TRBV2; CDR3 protein: ASSGTGGSPLH
V gene: TRBV6-1; CDR3 protein: ASSEILAGGDTQY
V gene: TRBV21-1; CDR3 protein: ASSKAGTGVEKLF
V gene: TRBV2; CDR3 protein: AGMWGGGETQY
V gene: TRBV18; CDR3 protein: ASSLGTDTYEQY
V gene: TRBV2; CDR3 protein: ASRVERANQETQY
V gene: TRBV18; CDR3 protein: ASSQDWGNSYEQY
V gene: TRBV5-4; CDR3 protein: ASSLGGEITGANVLT
V gene: TRBV6-1; CDR3 protein: ASKTAGGTEAF